A selection of T cell receptor beta chains follows, all from one sample in a study of blood T cells in healthy people across ages. Via MiXCR, TCRdb re-called the 5' RACE reads, giving one row per CDR3 protein. This sample yields over 1,200,000 distinct CDR3 sequences, of which around 59% are seen a single time; approximately 7% belongs to the top ten. The sequenced material came from blood. All receptors derive from a man younger than 35 in good health. The conserved cysteine and the conserved F or W are not part of the CDR3 here.

CDR3: ASSLSGSREGYEQY; V: TRBV27; J: .
CDR3: ASSHAIAGGTDTQY; V: TRBV14; J: TRBJ2-3
CDR3: ASKSGGRGNQPQH; V: TRBV7-2; J: TRBJ1-5
CDR3: ASSLTPGTNNQPQH; V: TRBV5-1; J: TRBJ1-5
CDR3: AISPSHGQPNTEAF; V: TRBV10-3; J: TRBJ1-1
CDR3: ASSLSPGGGNQPQH; V: TRBV7-6; J: TRBJ1-5
CDR3: ASRTGDHYGYT; V: TRBV27; J: TRBJ1-2
CDR3: ASIGLGPAFNEQF; V: TRBV6-5; J: TRBJ2-1
CDR3: ASSQESARSSYNEQF; V: TRBV3-1; J: TRBJ2-1
CDR3: ASSLGTDNNEQF; V: TRBV5-6; J: TRBJ2-1
CDR3: ASSQGPLFYEQY; V: TRBV5-6; J: .
CDR3: ASSTMTGSDTQY; V: TRBV5-5; J: TRBJ2-3
CDR3: ASGEGVTDTQY; V: TRBV9; J: TRBJ2-3
CDR3: SARDPSQNTEAF; V: TRBV20-1; J: TRBJ1-1
CDR3: ASSPPSIAKNIQY; V: TRBV18; J: TRBJ2-4
CDR3: ASSSVGGLDYEQY; V: TRBV11-2; J: TRBJ2-7
CDR3: ASSPLGGRTGELF; V: TRBV7-7; J: TRBJ2-2
CDR3: ASSPVTGYGYT; V: TRBV11-2; J: TRBJ1-2
CDR3: ASSAQTGRYT; V: TRBV5-1; J: TRBJ1-2
CDR3: ASSLLTSGYSTDTQY; V: TRBV7-8; J: TRBJ2-3
CDR3: ATSSYLAGRLTYEQY; V: TRBV15; J: TRBJ2-7
CDR3: ASSLLGTSGDEQY; V: TRBV7-8; J: .
CDR3: ATSDSRTSIYEQY; V: TRBV24-1; J: TRBJ2-7
CDR3: ASSANKKGQGLRETQY; V: TRBV6-1; J: .
CDR3: AWIKGGARYT; V: TRBV30; J: TRBJ1-2
CDR3: ASSLSVPGGLDTQY; V: TRBV7-2; J: TRBJ2-3
CDR3: ATSRDGRFKNIQY; V: TRBV15; J: TRBJ2-4
CDR3: SVEARGAVEAF; V: TRBV29-1; J: TRBJ1-1
CDR3: ASSKGGPRTDTQY; V: TRBV13; J: TRBJ2-3